The clone carrying this TCR beta chain came up once. What it binds is not known. TCRdb reprocessed the 5' RACE reads with MiXCR, giving one entry per CDR3 protein. This table holds hundreds of thousands of distinct CDR3 sequences, 13% found once. These data belong to a study of T cells after yellow fever vaccination. Overall study: Preparation used SMART-Seq v4 Ultra Low Input for the low-cell-number fractions. Study results and caveats: The secondary response was weaker but peaked faster, day 5 versus 15. Reappearance after the booster was observed for most primary-vaccination clones (about 97% CD4, over 75% CD8).

Germline assignment: CDR1 LNHDA and CDR2 SQIVND (reference sequence). The CDR3 is 14 residues long. Losses at the gene ends were 5 bases for V and 1 base for J; bases not matched to a gene: 4. This clonotype was sampled from a man aged 25 to 40 who received the YFV17D yellow fever vaccine. The chain employs TRBV19 and TRBJ1-2, with 7 bases fitting TRBD1. The sample here was PBMCs, taken on the day of the yellow fever booster vaccination. The CDR3 bases are TGTGCCAGTAGTTGGACAGGCATTAACTATGGCTACACCTTC. It encodes CASSWTGINYGYTF.